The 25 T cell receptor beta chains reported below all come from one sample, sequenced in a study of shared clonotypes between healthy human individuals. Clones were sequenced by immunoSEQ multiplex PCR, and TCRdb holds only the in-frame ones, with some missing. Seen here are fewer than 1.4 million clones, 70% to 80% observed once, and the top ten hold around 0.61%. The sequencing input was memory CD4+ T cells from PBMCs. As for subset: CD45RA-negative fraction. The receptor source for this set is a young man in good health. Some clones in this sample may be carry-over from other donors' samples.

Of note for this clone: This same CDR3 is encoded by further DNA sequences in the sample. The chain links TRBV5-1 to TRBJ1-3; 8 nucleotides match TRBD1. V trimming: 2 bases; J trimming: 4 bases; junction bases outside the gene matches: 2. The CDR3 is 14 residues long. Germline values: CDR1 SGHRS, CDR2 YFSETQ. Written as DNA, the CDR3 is TGCGCCAGCAGCTTCGGGACAGGAGGAAACACCATATATTTT. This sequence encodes CASSFGTGGNTIYF.

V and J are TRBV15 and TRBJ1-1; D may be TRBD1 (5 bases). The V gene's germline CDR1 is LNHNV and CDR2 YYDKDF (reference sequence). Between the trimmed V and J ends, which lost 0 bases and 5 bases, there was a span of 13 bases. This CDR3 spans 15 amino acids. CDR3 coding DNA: TGTGCCACCAGCAGAGATCGAGGGGAATGGACTGAAGCTTTCTTT. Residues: CATSRDRGEWTEAFF.

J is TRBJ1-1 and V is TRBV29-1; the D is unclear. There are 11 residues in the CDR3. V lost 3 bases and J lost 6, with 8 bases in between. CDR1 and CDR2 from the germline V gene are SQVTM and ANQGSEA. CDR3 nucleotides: TGCAGCGTTGACGGGAGTCCTGAAGCTTTCTTT. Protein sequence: CSVDGSPEAFF.

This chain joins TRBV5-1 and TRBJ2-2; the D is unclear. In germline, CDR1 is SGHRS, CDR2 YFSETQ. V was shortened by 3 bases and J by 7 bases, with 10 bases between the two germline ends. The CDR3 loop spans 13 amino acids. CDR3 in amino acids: CASSSGPGGELFF. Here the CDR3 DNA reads TGCGCCAGCAGCTCCGGACCCGGCGGGGAGCTGTTTTTT.

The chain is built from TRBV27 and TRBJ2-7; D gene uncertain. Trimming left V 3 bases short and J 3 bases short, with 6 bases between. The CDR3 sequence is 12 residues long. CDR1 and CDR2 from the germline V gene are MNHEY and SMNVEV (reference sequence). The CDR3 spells CASSFKVYEQYF. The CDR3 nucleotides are TGTGCCAGCAGTTTTAAGGTCTACGAGCAGTACTTC.

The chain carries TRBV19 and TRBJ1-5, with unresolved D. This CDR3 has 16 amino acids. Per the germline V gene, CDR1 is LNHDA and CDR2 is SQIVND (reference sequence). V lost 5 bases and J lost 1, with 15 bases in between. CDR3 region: CASSRGQRRSNQPQHF. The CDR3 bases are TGTGCCAGTAGTCGCGGGCAGCGAAGAAGCAATCAGCCCCAGCATTTT.

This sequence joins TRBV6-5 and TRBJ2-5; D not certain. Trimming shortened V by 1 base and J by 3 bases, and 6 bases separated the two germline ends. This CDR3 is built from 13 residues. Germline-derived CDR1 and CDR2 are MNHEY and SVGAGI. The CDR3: CASSYYTEETQYF. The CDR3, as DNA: TGTGCCAGCAGTTACTACACAGAAGAGACCCAGTACTTC.

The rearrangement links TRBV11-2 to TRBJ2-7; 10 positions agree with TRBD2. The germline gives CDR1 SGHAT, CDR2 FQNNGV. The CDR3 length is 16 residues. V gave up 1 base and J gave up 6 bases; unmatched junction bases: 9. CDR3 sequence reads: CASSLATASGSAEQYF. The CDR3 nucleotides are TGTGCCAGCAGCTTAGCCACGGCTAGCGGGAGTGCCGAGCAGTACTTC. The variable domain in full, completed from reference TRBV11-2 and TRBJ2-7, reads EAGVAQSPRYKIIEKRQSVAFWCNPISGHATLYWYQQILGQGPKLLIQFQNNGVVDDSQLPKDRFSAERLKGVDSTLKIQPAKLEDSAVYLCASSLATASGSAEQYFGPGTRLTVT.

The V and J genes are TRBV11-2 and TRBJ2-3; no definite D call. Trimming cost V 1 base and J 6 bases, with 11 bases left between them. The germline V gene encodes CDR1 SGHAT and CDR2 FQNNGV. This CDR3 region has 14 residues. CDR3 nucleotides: TGTGCCAGCAGCTTAGCGCAGCAGGCCGATACGCAGTATTTT. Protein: CASSLAQQADTQYF.

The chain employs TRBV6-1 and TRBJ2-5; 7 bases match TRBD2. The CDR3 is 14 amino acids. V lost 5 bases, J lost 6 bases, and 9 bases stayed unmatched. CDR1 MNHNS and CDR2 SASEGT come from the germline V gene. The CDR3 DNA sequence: TGTGCCAGCAGTCCCGGGACTACCTGGAAGACCCAGTACTTC. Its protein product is CASSPGTTWKTQYF.

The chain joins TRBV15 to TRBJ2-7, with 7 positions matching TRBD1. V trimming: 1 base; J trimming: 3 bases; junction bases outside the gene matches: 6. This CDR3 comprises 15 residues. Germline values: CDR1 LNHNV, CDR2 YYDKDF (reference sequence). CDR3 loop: CATSRGRTGVYEQYF. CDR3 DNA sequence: TGTGCCACCAGCAGAGGGCGGACAGGCGTCTACGAGCAGTACTTC.

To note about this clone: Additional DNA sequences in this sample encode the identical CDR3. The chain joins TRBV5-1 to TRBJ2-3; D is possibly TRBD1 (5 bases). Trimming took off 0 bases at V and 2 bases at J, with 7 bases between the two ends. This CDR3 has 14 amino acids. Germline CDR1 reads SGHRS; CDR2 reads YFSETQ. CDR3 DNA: TGCGCCAGCAGCTTGGACAGGAACACAGATACGCAGTATTTT. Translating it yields CASSLDRNTDTQYF. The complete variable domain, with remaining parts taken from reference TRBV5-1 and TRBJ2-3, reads KAGVTQTPRYLIKTRGQQVTLSCSPISGHRSVSWYQQTPGQGLQFLFEYFSETQRNKGNFPGRFSGRQFSNSRSEMNVSTLELGDSALYLCASSLDRNTDTQYFGPGTRLTVL.

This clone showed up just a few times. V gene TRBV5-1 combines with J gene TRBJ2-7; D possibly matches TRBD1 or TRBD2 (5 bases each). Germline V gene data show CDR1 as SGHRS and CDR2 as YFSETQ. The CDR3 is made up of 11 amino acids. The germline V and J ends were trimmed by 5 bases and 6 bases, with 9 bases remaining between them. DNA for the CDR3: TGCGCCAGCAGAAACGGGGCCGAGCAGTACTTC. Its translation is CASRNGAEQYF.

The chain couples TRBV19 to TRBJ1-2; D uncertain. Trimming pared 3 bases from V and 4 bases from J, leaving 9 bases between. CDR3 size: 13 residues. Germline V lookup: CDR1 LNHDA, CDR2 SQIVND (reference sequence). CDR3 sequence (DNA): TGTGCCAGTAGTATCCGGATCTTCTATGGCTACACCTTC. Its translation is CASSIRIFYGYTF. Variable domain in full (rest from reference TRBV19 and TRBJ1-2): DGGITQSPKYLFRKEGQNVTLSCEQNLNHDAMYWYRQDPGQGLRLIYYSQIVNDFQKGDIAEGYSVSREKKESFPLTVTSAQKNPTAFYLCASSIRIFYGYTFGSGTRLTVV.

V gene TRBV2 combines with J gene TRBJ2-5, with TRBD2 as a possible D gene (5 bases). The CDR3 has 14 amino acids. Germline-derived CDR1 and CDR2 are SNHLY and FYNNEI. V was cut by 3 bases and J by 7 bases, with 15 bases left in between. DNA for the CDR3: TGTGCCAGCAGTGACGCGGACTCGCGAGGGACCCAGTACTTC. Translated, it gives CASSDADSRGTQYF.

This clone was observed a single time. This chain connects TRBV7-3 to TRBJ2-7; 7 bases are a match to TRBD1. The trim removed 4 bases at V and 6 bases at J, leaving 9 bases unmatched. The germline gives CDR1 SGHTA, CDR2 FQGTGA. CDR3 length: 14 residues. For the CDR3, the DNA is TGTGCCAGCAGCTGGGACAGCCGTTATGGCGAGCAGTACTTC. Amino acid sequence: CASSWDSRYGEQYF.

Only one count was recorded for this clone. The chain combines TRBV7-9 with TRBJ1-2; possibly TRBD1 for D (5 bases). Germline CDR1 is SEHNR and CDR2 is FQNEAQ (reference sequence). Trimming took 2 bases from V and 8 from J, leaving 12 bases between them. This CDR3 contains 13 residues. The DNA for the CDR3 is TGTGCCAGCAGCTTAAATCAGGGTCGGGGCTACACCTTC. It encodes CASSLNQGRGYTF.

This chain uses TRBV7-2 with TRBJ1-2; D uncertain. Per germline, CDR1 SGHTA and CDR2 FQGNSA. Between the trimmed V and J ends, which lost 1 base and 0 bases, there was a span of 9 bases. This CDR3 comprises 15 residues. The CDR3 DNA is TGTGCCAGCAGCTTAGGGCCAGGATCTAACTATGGCTACACCTTC. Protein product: CASSLGPGSNYGYTF.

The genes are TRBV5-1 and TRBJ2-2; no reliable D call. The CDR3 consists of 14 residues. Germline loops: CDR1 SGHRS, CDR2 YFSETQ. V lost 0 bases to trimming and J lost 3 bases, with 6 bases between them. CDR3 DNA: TGCGCCAGCAGCTTGGTTCCGGACACCGGGGAGCTGTTTTTT. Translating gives CASSLVPDTGELFF.

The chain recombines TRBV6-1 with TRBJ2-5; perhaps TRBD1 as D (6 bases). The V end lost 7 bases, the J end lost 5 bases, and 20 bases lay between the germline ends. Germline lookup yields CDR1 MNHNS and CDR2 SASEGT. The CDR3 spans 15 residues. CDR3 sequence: CASNQGTIEGETQYF. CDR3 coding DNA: TGTGCCAGCAACCAGGGGACAATTGAAGGGGAGACCCAGTACTTC.

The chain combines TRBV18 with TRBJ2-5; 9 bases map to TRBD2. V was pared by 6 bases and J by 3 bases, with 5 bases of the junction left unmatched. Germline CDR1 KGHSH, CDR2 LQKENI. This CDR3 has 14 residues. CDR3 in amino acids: CASSSGSPEETQYF. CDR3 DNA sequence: TGTGCCAGCTCTAGCGGGAGCCCTGAAGAGACCCAGTACTTC.

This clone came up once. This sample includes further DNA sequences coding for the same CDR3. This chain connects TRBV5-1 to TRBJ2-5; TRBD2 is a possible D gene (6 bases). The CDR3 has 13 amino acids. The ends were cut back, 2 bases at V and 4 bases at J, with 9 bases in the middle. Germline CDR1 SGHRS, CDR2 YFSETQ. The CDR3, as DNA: TGCGCCAGCAGCTTCGGCGGGGCAGAGACCCAGTACTTC. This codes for CASSFGGAETQYF. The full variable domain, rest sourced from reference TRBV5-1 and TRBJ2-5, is KAGVTQTPRYLIKTRGQQVTLSCSPISGHRSVSWYQQTPGQGLQFLFEYFSETQRNKGNFPGRFSGRQFSNSRSEMNVSTLELGDSALYLCASSFGGAETQYFGPGTRLLVL.

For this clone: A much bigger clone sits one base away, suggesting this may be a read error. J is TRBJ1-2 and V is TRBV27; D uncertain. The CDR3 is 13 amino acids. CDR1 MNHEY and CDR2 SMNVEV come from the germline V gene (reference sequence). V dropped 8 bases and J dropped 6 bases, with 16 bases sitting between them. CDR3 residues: CASGGQRNHGYTF. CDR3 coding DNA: TGTGCCAGCGGAGGTCAGAGAAACCATGGCTACACCTTC.

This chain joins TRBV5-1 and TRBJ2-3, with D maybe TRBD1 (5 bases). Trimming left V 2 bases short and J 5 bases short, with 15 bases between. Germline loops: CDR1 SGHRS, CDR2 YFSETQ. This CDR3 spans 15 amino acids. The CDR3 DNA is TGCGCCAGCAGCTTACGGCTAGGGGAAGGAGATACGCAGTATTTT. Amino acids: CASSLRLGEGDTQYF.

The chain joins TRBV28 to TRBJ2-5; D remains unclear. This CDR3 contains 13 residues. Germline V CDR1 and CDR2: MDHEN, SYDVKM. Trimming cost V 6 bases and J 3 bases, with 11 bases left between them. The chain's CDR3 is CASRYQWEETQYF. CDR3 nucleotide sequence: TGTGCCAGCAGGTACCAATGGGAAGAGACCCAGTACTTC. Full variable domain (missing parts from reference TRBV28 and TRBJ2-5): DVKVTQSSRYLVKRTGEKVFLECVQDMDHENMFWYRQDPGLGLRLIYFSYDVKMKEKGDIPEGYSVSREKKERFSLILESASTNQTSMYLCASRYQWEETQYFGPGTRLLVL.